This T cell receptor beta chain derives from a study of T cell clusters in autoimmune cytopenias. Study-wide results and limits: The T cell clusters came from computational analysis alone and lack functional validation.

Multiplex touch-down PCR amplified TRB using TRB-A and TRB-B pools in one tube. After re-calling the multiplex PCR reads, TCRdb lists one entry per CDR3 protein, DNA absent. The sample has approximately 4,800 distinct CDR3 sequences. Each sample's input was approximately 0.25 ug genomic DNA, 35,000 to 40,000 genome equivalents. CDR1 is MNHEY, CDR2 SVGEGT, per germline. There are 12 residues in the CDR3. Notes on this clonotype: Its antigen is undetermined.

V gene TRBV6-2 or TRBV6-3 combines with J gene TRBJ2-7; TCRdb lists TRBD1, though no DNA is available to test this call. Sequencing used peripheral blood. This sequence was found in a human donor with an autoimmune cytopenia or autoimmune hepatitis (not recorded which). CDR3 sequence reads: CASRVGRYEQYF.